This is a list of T cell receptor beta chains from one sample in a study of shared clonotypes between healthy human individuals. Sequenced by immunoSEQ multiplex PCR; TCRdb stores in-frame clones only, minus some. The table records 1.5 million to 2.5 million clones, about 95% of them present only once. Sequencing was carried out using naive CD8+ T cells sorted from blood. Receptors originate from a man between 18 and 29 years old in good health. CDR3s include the opening cysteine and the closing phenylalanine or tryptophan. Each record gives: J gene, D gene, clone size, V gene, CDR3 protein, CDR3 DNA. D genes are given only for firm matches. Rows give clone size only sometimes, using once, few, many, or a class for an expanded clone.

j_call: TRBJ2-3; d_call: -; clone_size: -; v_call: TRBV11-1; cdr3_aa: CASSLQGRTDTQYF; cdr3_nt: TGTGCCAGCAGCCTACAGGGTCGGACAGATACGCAGTATTTT
j_call: TRBJ2-7; d_call: TRBD2; clone_size: -; v_call: TRBV5-1; cdr3_aa: CASSLERGEIYEQYF; cdr3_nt: TGCGCCAGCAGCTTGGAGCGGGGAGAGATCTACGAGCAGTACTTC
j_call: TRBJ1-1; d_call: -; clone_size: few; v_call: TRBV6-1; cdr3_aa: CASGPEAFF; cdr3_nt: TGTGCCAGCGGACCTGAAGCTTTCTTT
j_call: TRBJ1-3; d_call: -; clone_size: -; v_call: TRBV28; cdr3_aa: CASSFAAGNTIYF; cdr3_nt: TGTGCCAGCAGTTTTGCAGCCGGAAACACCATATATTTT
j_call: TRBJ2-3; d_call: TRBD2; clone_size: -; v_call: TRBV5-6; cdr3_aa: CASSFPSGGAADTQYF; cdr3_nt: TGTGCCAGCAGTTTCCCTAGCGGGGGGGCCGCAGATACGCAGTATTTT
j_call: TRBJ2-6; d_call: -; clone_size: once; v_call: TRBV6-5; cdr3_aa: CASSYPRSGANVLTF; cdr3_nt: TGTGCCAGCAGTTACCCACGTTCCGGGGCCAACGTCCTGACTTTC
j_call: TRBJ2-1; d_call: -; clone_size: -; v_call: TRBV7-2; cdr3_aa: CASSLSYGPSYNEQFF; cdr3_nt: TGTGCCAGCAGCTTATCATACGGACCCTCCTACAATGAGCAGTTCTTC
j_call: TRBJ2-1; d_call: -; clone_size: -; v_call: TRBV7-2; cdr3_aa: CASSLEGGGYNEQFF; cdr3_nt: TGTGCCAGCAGCTTAGAAGGGGGAGGATACAATGAGCAGTTCTTC
j_call: TRBJ2-2; d_call: TRBD2; clone_size: -; v_call: TRBV11-2; cdr3_aa: CASSLTSGENTGELFF; cdr3_nt: TGTGCCAGCAGCTTGACTAGCGGGGAGAACACCGGGGAGCTGTTTTTT
j_call: TRBJ1-1; d_call: -; clone_size: -; v_call: TRBV27; cdr3_aa: CASGPGYSAFF; cdr3_nt: TGTGCCAGCGGTCCAGGGTATTCGGCTTTCTTT
j_call: TRBJ2-7; d_call: TRBD1; clone_size: -; v_call: TRBV15; cdr3_aa: CATSRGQGFSAAYEQYF; cdr3_nt: TGTGCCACCAGCAGAGGACAGGGGTTCTCTGCGGCCTACGAGCAGTACTTC
j_call: TRBJ2-4; d_call: -; clone_size: -; v_call: TRBV30; cdr3_aa: CAWKGDSGTLVKNIQYF; cdr3_nt: TGTGCCTGGAAAGGGGACAGCGGGACCCTTGTCAAAAACATTCAGTACTTC
j_call: TRBJ1-6; d_call: -; clone_size: -; v_call: TRBV2; cdr3_aa: CASSELRQNYNSPLHF; cdr3_nt: TGTGCCAGCAGTGAACTACGACAGAACTATAATTCACCCCTCCACTTT
j_call: TRBJ1-1; d_call: -; clone_size: -; v_call: TRBV5-6; cdr3_aa: CASSLGPGQFMNTEAFF; cdr3_nt: TGTGCCAGCAGCTTGGGCCCCGGACAGTTCATGAACACTGAAGCTTTCTTT
j_call: TRBJ1-6; d_call: -; clone_size: -; v_call: TRBV13; cdr3_aa: CASSSGGSSYNSPLHF; cdr3_nt: TGTGCCAGCAGCTCGGGGGGGAGCTCCTATAATTCACCCCTCCACTTT
j_call: TRBJ1-5; d_call: -; clone_size: -; v_call: TRBV5-1; cdr3_aa: CASSTQTGSKGPQHF; cdr3_nt: TGCGCCAGCAGCACCCAAACAGGCTCCAAGGGGCCCCAGCATTTT
j_call: TRBJ2-7; d_call: TRBD2; clone_size: -; v_call: TRBV27; cdr3_aa: CASSSVGLASSYEQYF; cdr3_nt: TGTGCCAGCAGTTCGGTCGGACTAGCGAGCTCCTACGAGCAGTACTTC
j_call: TRBJ2-2; d_call: -; clone_size: -; v_call: TRBV11-2; cdr3_aa: CASSLAHQLNTGELFF; cdr3_nt: TGTGCCAGCAGCTTAGCTCATCAGCTAAACACCGGGGAGCTGTTTTTT
j_call: TRBJ2-7; d_call: -; clone_size: -; v_call: TRBV7-8; cdr3_aa: CASSPIAGQYEQYF; cdr3_nt: TGTGCCAGCAGCCCCATAGCGGGACAGTACGAGCAGTACTTC
j_call: TRBJ2-7; d_call: -; clone_size: -; v_call: TRBV6-5; cdr3_aa: CASSYVSGTEQYF; cdr3_nt: TGTGCCAGCAGTTACGTGTCGGGGACCGAGCAGTACTTC
j_call: TRBJ2-5; d_call: TRBD2; clone_size: -; v_call: TRBV6-6; cdr3_aa: CASSGTSGAPETQYF; cdr3_nt: TGTGCCAGCAGTGGGACTAGCGGGGCTCCGGAGACCCAGTACTTC
j_call: TRBJ2-7; d_call: -; clone_size: -; v_call: TRBV30; cdr3_aa: CAWSDSSPYEQYF; cdr3_nt: TGTGCCTGGAGTGATTCGTCCCCCTACGAGCAGTACTTC
j_call: TRBJ2-1; d_call: -; clone_size: -; v_call: TRBV7-2; cdr3_aa: CASSMGLPNYNEQFF; cdr3_nt: TGTGCCAGCAGCATGGGACTGCCCAACTACAATGAGCAGTTCTTC
j_call: TRBJ1-2; d_call: -; clone_size: -; v_call: TRBV29-1; cdr3_aa: CSVERGDTGGYTF; cdr3_nt: TGCAGCGTTGAAAGGGGGGACACTGGGGGCTACACCTTC
j_call: TRBJ2-2; d_call: TRBD2; clone_size: -; v_call: TRBV7-3; cdr3_aa: CASSLDGVAGAGELFF; cdr3_nt: TGTGCCAGCAGCCTCGACGGGGTAGCGGGAGCCGGGGAGCTGTTTTTT
j_call: TRBJ2-2; d_call: -; clone_size: once; v_call: TRBV28; cdr3_aa: CASSLRGPGELFF; cdr3_nt: TGTGCCAGCAGTCTGAGGGGTCCCGGGGAGCTGTTTTTT
j_call: TRBJ2-7; d_call: -; clone_size: -; v_call: TRBV11-2; cdr3_aa: CASSLGGNEQYF; cdr3_nt: TGTGCCAGCAGCTTAGGGGGTAACGAGCAGTACTTC
j_call: TRBJ2-7; d_call: TRBD2; clone_size: -; v_call: TRBV28; cdr3_aa: CASSYPGLAGFYEQYF; cdr3_nt: TGTGCCAGCAGCTACCCAGGACTAGCGGGGTTCTACGAGCAGTACTTC
j_call: TRBJ2-7; d_call: -; clone_size: -; v_call: TRBV28; cdr3_aa: CASSAGGEQYF; cdr3_nt: TGTGCCAGCAGCGCAGGGGGGGAGCAGTACTTC
j_call: TRBJ2-1; d_call: -; clone_size: -; v_call: TRBV10-3; cdr3_aa: CAIRGHQSSYNEQFF; cdr3_nt: TGTGCCATCAGGGGACACCAGAGCTCCTACAATGAGCAGTTCTTC
j_call: TRBJ2-5; d_call: -; clone_size: -; v_call: TRBV7-6; cdr3_aa: CASSLEGGYQETQYF; cdr3_nt: TGTGCCAGCAGCCTAGAGGGGGGGTACCAAGAGACCCAGTACTTC
j_call: TRBJ1-1; d_call: TRBD1; clone_size: -; v_call: TRBV5-8; cdr3_aa: CASDRGGNTEAFF; cdr3_nt: TGTGCCAGCGACAGGGGCGGGAACACTGAAGCTTTCTTT
j_call: TRBJ2-7; d_call: TRBD2; clone_size: -; v_call: TRBV4-1; cdr3_aa: CASSHLAGSFDEQYF; cdr3_nt: TGCGCCAGCAGCCACTTAGCGGGAAGCTTCGACGAGCAGTACTTC
j_call: TRBJ2-7; d_call: -; clone_size: -; v_call: TRBV27; cdr3_aa: CASSFPSSYEQYF; cdr3_nt: TGTGCCAGCAGTTTCCCGAGCTCCTACGAGCAGTACTTC
j_call: TRBJ1-2; d_call: -; clone_size: once; v_call: TRBV7-9; cdr3_aa: CASSLEVGRGDYGYTF; cdr3_nt: TGTGCCAGCAGCTTAGAGGTTGGTCGGGGCGACTATGGCTACACCTTC
j_call: TRBJ1-4; d_call: -; clone_size: -; v_call: TRBV27; cdr3_aa: CASSLGSPGKLFF; cdr3_nt: TGTGCCAGCAGTTTAGGTTCCCCCGGAAAACTGTTTTTT
j_call: TRBJ2-1; d_call: TRBD2; clone_size: -; v_call: TRBV5-6; cdr3_aa: CASSSGLAGGRNEQFF; cdr3_nt: TGTGCCAGCAGCTCTGGACTAGCGGGGGGGCGGAATGAGCAGTTCTTC
j_call: TRBJ1-4; d_call: -; clone_size: -; v_call: TRBV30; cdr3_aa: CAWSVAAVNEKLFF; cdr3_nt: TGTGCCTGGAGCGTCGCCGCCGTTAATGAAAAACTGTTTTTT
j_call: TRBJ2-7; d_call: -; clone_size: -; v_call: TRBV19; cdr3_aa: CASSIQIDLSEQYF; cdr3_nt: TGTGCCAGTAGTATTCAAATAGACCTGAGCGAGCAGTACTTC
j_call: TRBJ1-2; d_call: TRBD1; clone_size: -; v_call: TRBV2; cdr3_aa: CASSGPGQVVFGGYGYTF; cdr3_nt: TGTGCCAGCAGTGGGCCGGGACAGGTCGTTTTCGGTGGGTATGGCTACACCTTC
j_call: TRBJ2-1; d_call: -; clone_size: -; v_call: TRBV4-1; cdr3_aa: CASSQDTNPGNEQFF; cdr3_nt: TGCGCCAGCAGCCAAGATACAAATCCTGGGAATGAGCAGTTCTTC
j_call: TRBJ1-4; d_call: -; clone_size: -; v_call: TRBV19; cdr3_aa: CASSASPVDSATNEKLFF; cdr3_nt: TGTGCCAGTAGCGCAAGCCCCGTCGACAGCGCGACTAATGAAAAACTGTTTTTT